The rows below give T cell receptor beta chains drawn from one sample of a study of memory CD4+ T cells and cytomegalovirus serostatus. TCRdb keeps only in-frame clones here, not all; method: immunoSEQ multiplex PCR. The table includes about 25,000 clones, around 80% detected once. The material sequenced was memory CD4+ T cells from blood. The receptors shown here come from an adult in good health and CMV-seronegative. Each CDR3 is given with its conserved first and last residue. Fields, in order: D gene, clone size, J gene, V gene, CDR3 protein, CDR3 DNA. A D gene is named only where the DNA matches it firmly. Only part of the rows carry a size: once, few, many, or a class if the clone is expanded.

>TRBD2|few|TRBJ2-3|TRBV5-4
CASSWGLAGRGDTQYF
TGTGCCAGCAGCTGGGGACTAGCGGGGAGGGGAGATACGCAGTATTTT
>NA|NA|TRBJ1-2|TRBV19
CASSRSRDLYGYTF
TGTGCCAGTAGTCGCTCCCGGGATTTATATGGCTACACCTTC
>NA|NA|TRBJ1-6|TRBV19
CASSIGAQDGSPLHF
TGTGCCAGTAGTATTGGAGCGCAAGACGGTTCACCCCTCCACTTT
>TRBD1|few|TRBJ1-1|TRBV11-2
CASNHRGRNTEAFF
TGTGCCAGCAACCACAGGGGACGGAACACTGAAGCTTTCTTT
>NA|few|TRBJ1-2|TRBV7-9
CASSEGEYGYTF
TGTGCCAGCAGCGAGGGGGAGTACGGCTACACCTTC
>TRBD2|NA|TRBJ2-5|TRBV6-4
CASSDTPSGLPQETQYF
TGTGCCAGCAGTGACACGCCTAGCGGGCTTCCTCAAGAGACCCAGTACTTC
>NA|NA|TRBJ2-2|TRBV11-1
CASSLAELNTGELFF
TGTGCCAGCAGCTTAGCGGAGTTGAACACCGGGGAGCTGTTTTTT
>TRBD1|NA|TRBJ2-1|TRBV28
CASSPDRGSYNEQFF
TGTGCCAGCAGTCCCGACAGGGGCTCCTACAATGAGCAGTTCTTC
>TRBD2|NA|TRBJ2-1|TRBV6-5
CASRRGGLDEQFF
TGTGCCAGCAGGCGGGGGGGCTTAGATGAGCAGTTCTTC
>NA|NA|TRBJ2-5|TRBV7-2
CASSFVGANQETQYF
TGTGCCAGCAGCTTTGTGGGGGCAAACCAAGAGACCCAGTACTTC
>NA|once|TRBJ1-4|TRBV6-6
CASSYNRDLLFF
TGTGCCAGCAGTTACAACAGGGATTTACTGTTTTTT
>NA|NA|TRBJ2-4|TRBV11-2
CASSLLAKNIQYF
TGTGCCAGCAGCCTATTAGCCAAAAACATTCAGTACTTC
>TRBD1|NA|TRBJ2-3|TRBV5-1
CASSYRQGPTDTQYF
TGCGCCAGCAGCTATAGACAGGGCCCCACAGATACGCAGTATTTT
>NA|few|TRBJ1-2|TRBV6-5
CASSPGDLMFYGYTF
TGTGCCAGCAGTCCGGGGGATCTCATGTTCTATGGCTACACCTTC
>NA|few|TRBJ1-1|TRBV30
CAWSGWESTEAFF
TGTGCCTGGAGTGGCTGGGAGAGCACTGAAGCTTTCTTT
>TRBD2|NA|TRBJ2-1|TRBV10-1
CASIHAGGSYNEQFF
TGCGCCAGCATTCATGCGGGGGGCTCCTACAATGAGCAGTTCTTC
>NA|NA|TRBJ1-1|TRBV5-6
CASSYGTGMNTEAFF
TGTGCCAGCAGCTACGGGACGGGAATGAACACTGAGGCTTTCTTT
>TRBD2|once|TRBJ2-1|TRBV30
CAWSVGLAGAYNEQFF
TGTGCCTGGAGTGTAGGGCTAGCGGGGGCCTACAATGAGCAGTTCTTC
>NA|NA|TRBJ2-7|TRBV28
CASSSVYEQYF
TGTGCCAGCAGTTCTGTATACGAGCAGTACTTC
>NA|once|TRBJ2-7|TRBV9
CASSVGARTSYEQYF
TGTGCCAGCAGCGTAGGGGCTAGGACCTCCTACGAGCAGTACTTC
>NA|NA|TRBJ1-5|TRBV6-6
CASSYSGARPQHF
TGTGCCAGCAGTTACTCGGGGGCGCGGCCCCAGCATTTT
>NA|NA|TRBJ2-3|TRBV7-2
CASSPNAGGTDTQYF
TGTGCCAGCAGCCCCAACGCTGGGGGCACAGATACGCAGTATTTT
>NA|NA|TRBJ2-7|TRBV2
CASSVRGVKQYF
TGTGCCAGCAGTGTACGAGGGGTCAAGCAGTACTTC
>NA|once|TRBJ2-5|TRBV6-1
CASSEARGWETQYF
TGTGCCAGCAGTGAAGCCCGGGGTTGGGAGACCCAGTACTTC
>NA|NA|TRBJ2-7|TRBV11-3
CASSFNRPYEQYF
TGTGCCAGCAGCTTTAACAGGCCCTACGAGCAGTACTTC
>NA|NA|TRBJ1-5|TRBV19
CASSIDRFSNQPQHF
TGTGCCAGTAGTATCGACAGGTTCAGCAATCAGCCCCAGCATTTT
>TRBD1|NA|TRBJ1-3|TRBV30
CAWSVGAGTGDTIYF
TGTGCCTGGAGTGTAGGGGCAGGGACAGGTGACACCATATATTTT
>NA|NA|TRBJ2-1|TRBV10-3
CAINAQGPAYNEQFF
TGTGCCATCAACGCGCAAGGACCTGCCTACAATGAGCAGTTCTTC
>NA|NA|TRBJ1-4|TRBV19
CASSFEGRVFEKLFF
TGTGCCAGTAGTTTCGAAGGGCGAGTGTTTGAAAAACTGTTTTTT
>NA|NA|TRBJ1-2|TRBV6-5
CASSLRGTANYGYTF
TGTGCCAGCAGCCTCCGGGGCACCGCTAACTATGGCTACACCTTC
>TRBD1|NA|TRBJ2-5|TRBV10-3
CAIREQGKQETQYF
TGTGCCATCAGGGAACAGGGGAAACAAGAGACCCAGTACTTC
>NA|NA|TRBJ2-2|TRBV18
CASSPGRQGMRELFF
TGTGCCAGCTCACCGGGTCGGCAGGGGATGCGGGAGCTGTTTTTT
>NA|NA|TRBJ1-6|TRBV10-3
CAMGRSLDSPLHF
TGTGCCATGGGACGGAGCTTAGATTCACCCCTCCACTTT
>NA|NA|TRBJ1-5|TRBV30
CAWSVSWGANSGQPQHF
TGTGCCTGGAGTGTTTCATGGGGGGCGAATTCAGGTCAGCCCCAGCATTTT
>TRBD1|NA|TRBJ2-7|TRBV6-5
CASSKQGRYEQYF
TGTGCCAGCAGTAAACAGGGGAGATACGAGCAGTACTTC
>NA|NA|TRBJ2-3|TRBV10-3
CAISGRDTDTQYF
TGTGCCATCAGTGGGAGGGACACAGATACGCAGTATTTT
>NA|NA|TRBJ2-3|TRBV9
CASSVVSRADTQYF
TGTGCCAGCAGCGTAGTCTCTAGGGCAGATACGCAGTATTTT
>TRBD2|NA|TRBJ2-2|TRBV6-1
CASSGLAGGNGELFF
TGTGCCAGCAGCGGTCTAGCGGGGGGGAATGGGGAGCTGTTTTTT
>TRBD2|once|TRBJ2-5|TRBV11-2
CASSPPGLAGETQYF
TGTGCCAGCAGCCCTCCGGGACTAGCGGGGGAGACCCAGTACTTC
>NA|NA|TRBJ1-2|TRBV14
CASSHYQGSGYTF
TGTGCCAGCAGCCATTATCAGGGTTCTGGCTACACCTTC
>NA|NA|TRBJ1-5|TRBV28
CASSLTGASQPQHF
TGTGCCAGCAGTTTAACGGGGGCGAGCCAGCCCCAGCATTTT
>NA|NA|TRBJ1-1|TRBV19
CASSPRDAEAFF
TGTGCCAGTAGTCCCCGGGACGCTGAAGCTTTCTTT
>TRBD1|NA|TRBJ2-1|TRBV7-2
CASSLVGGTGVDEQFF
TGTGCCAGCAGCTTAGTGGGGGGGACAGGGGTCGATGAGCAGTTCTTC
>TRBD1|NA|TRBJ1-4|TRBV7-8
CASSLERGPNEKLFF
TGTGCCAGCAGCTTAGAAAGGGGGCCTAATGAAAAACTGTTTTTT
>NA|NA|TRBJ2-3|TRBV4-3
CASSVDGDTQYF
TGCGCCAGCAGCGTTGATGGAGATACGCAGTATTTT
>TRBD1|once|TRBJ1-1|TRBV6-6
CASSPQTGGTEAFF
TGTGCCAGCAGTCCTCAGACAGGGGGCACTGAAGCTTTCTTT